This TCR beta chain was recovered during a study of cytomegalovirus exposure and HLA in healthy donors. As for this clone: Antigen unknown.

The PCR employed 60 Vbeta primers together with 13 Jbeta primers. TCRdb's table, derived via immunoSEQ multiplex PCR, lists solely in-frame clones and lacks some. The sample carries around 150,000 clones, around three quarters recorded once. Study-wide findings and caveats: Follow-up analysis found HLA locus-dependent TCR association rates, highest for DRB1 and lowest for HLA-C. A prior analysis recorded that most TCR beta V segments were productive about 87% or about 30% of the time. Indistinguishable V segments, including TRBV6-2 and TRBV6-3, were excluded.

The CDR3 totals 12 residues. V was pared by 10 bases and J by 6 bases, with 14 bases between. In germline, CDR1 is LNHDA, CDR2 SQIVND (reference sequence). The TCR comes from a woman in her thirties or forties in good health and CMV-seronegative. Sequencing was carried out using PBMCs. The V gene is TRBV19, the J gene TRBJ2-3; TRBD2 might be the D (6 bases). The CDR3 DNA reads TGTGCCACCGGGAGTTGGGCCGATACGCAGTATTTT. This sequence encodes CATGSWADTQYF. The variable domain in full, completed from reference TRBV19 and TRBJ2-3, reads DGGITQSPKYLFRKEGQNVTLSCEQNLNHDAMYWYRQDPGQGLRLIYYSQIVNDFQKGDIAEGYSVSREKKESFPLTVTSAQKNPTAFYLCATGSWADTQYFGPGTRLTVL.